This T cell receptor beta chain was found in a study of blood T cell repertoires in COVID-19. The V and J ends lost 4 bases and 0 bases respectively, with 3 bases between them. This CDR3 region has 13 residues. Germline CDR1 is MNHEY and CDR2 is SMNVEV (reference sequence). As originally analysed: Estimated nucleated cell counts came from reference gene primer amplification. The method was immunoSEQ multiplex PCR; TCRdb's version includes in-frame clones alone and lacks a portion of them. V and J calls and clone size come straight from that table; D and trimming were deduced from the DNA. Altogether roughly 57,000 clones are present, around 80% being singletons, with the ten largest covering more than 15%.

The source of this sequence is a man younger than 40 with COVID-19, enrolled during active disease. This sequence joins TRBV27 and TRBJ2-2; D unclear. Sequenced input: peripheral blood. The CDR3 protein is CASSYTNTGELFF. Here the CDR3 DNA reads TGTGCCAGCAGTTATACGAACACCGGGGAGCTGTTTTTT.